This T cell receptor beta chain was sequenced during a study of blood T cell repertoires in COVID-19. Trimming pared 0 bases from V and 4 bases from J, leaving 14 bases between. The length of the CDR3 is 15 residues. Germline CDR1 reads SGDLS; CDR2 reads YYNGEE. Authors' analysis steps: Amplification of reference gene primers provided the estimated nucleated cell counts. Assay used: immunoSEQ multiplex PCR; TCRdb lists only in-frame clones, some missing. Clone size and the V and J calls come from that table; the DNA yielded D and trimming. The repertoire has about 50,000 clones, approximately 80% of them found once; the top ten carry about 10%.

The TCR sequence derives from a man aged 55-75 years with acute or convalescent COVID-19. Sequencing was performed on peripheral blood. The V call is TRBV9, the J call TRBJ2-7; D gene ambiguous. The CDR3 nucleotides are TGTGCCAGCAGCGTAGGGCAAACGATTACATACGAGCAGTACTTC. It specifies CASSVGQTITYEQYF.